This T cell receptor beta chain was recorded in a study of siplizumab effects on memory and regulatory T cells (dated by TCRdb to between 2018 and 2021). Background on the whole study: The study looked at the effect of siplizumab, an anti-CD2 antibody, on alloreactive T-cell subsets in allogeneic mixed lymphocyte reactions made from human PBMCs.

Paper-wide results and their limitations: A naive or memory phenotype could not be assigned to roughly 80-97% of proliferating CD4+ or CD8+ clones. Of the alloreactive CD4+ clones that could be mapped, the Treg-derived share averaged about 67% with siplizumab compared with 26.9% in control reactions. The cumulative frequency of alloreactive sequences that could be traced back to unstimulated CD4+ memory T cells was significantly reduced by siplizumab. Whether proliferating Tregs from siplizumab cultures were suppressive was not functionally confirmed. Unstimulated naive T cells appeared to be more diverse than memory T cells, and naive cells seemed to make a substantial contribution to the alloresponse. Because sequences at frequencies below about 10^-5 were poorly captured, only a minor fraction of alloreactive clones could be mapped back to unstimulated subsets.

The library relied on the immunoSEQ multiplex PCR assay. Around 92,000 TCR templates per sample were assayed by the deep sequencing platform. Genomic DNA extracted from sorted T cells was used for TCRbeta CDR3 sequencing. In the original analysis: The R programming language was used for clonal analysis of the TCRbeta CDR3 data. Alloreactive CD4+ and CD8+ clones were defined by comparing unstimulated samples with post-reaction CFSE-low samples. By matching sequences to the repertoires of sorted unstimulated Treg and non-Treg cells, each alloreactive CD4+ clone was assigned a regulatory or non-regulatory origin. The source is immuneACCESS, and TCRdb retained only in-frame sequences with V and J called. Part of the clones is not carried over; for the studies checked, unresolved V genes explain less than half of this, and the remainder is unexplained. V, J and clone size are those of that table, while D and trimming were read from the DNA. Counted in this sample were roughly 100,000 clones; roughly 91% of them appeared once. The ten largest clones take up about 12% of the sample.

The germline V gene gives CDR1 as SGHVS and CDR2 as FQNEAQ. Trimming removed 0 bases from V and 0 bases from J, leaving 9 bases between the germline ends. The CDR3 covers 15 residues, taking in both the cysteine and the phenylalanine. Only the CDR3 DNA stays, 45 bases, in frame from base 1. In the case of this clone: Its antigen target is currently unknown. Base-call qualities are not available, and no considerably larger clone is one nucleotide away.

Sorted unstimulated T cells, along with proliferating T cells recovered from mixed lymphocyte reactions, underwent TCRbeta CDR3 sequencing. Fresh whole blood from approximately 10 HLA-typed healthy donors was used to isolate PBMCs. Unstimulated CD4+ non-regulatory T cells were FACS-sorted to map the origin of alloreactive clones. The sequence was collected from a human donor in good health. Recombination connected TRBV7-8 to TRBJ2-7; no confident D gene assignment can be made. Source material: non-Treg CD4+ T cells sorted from blood. Reading the label with the study, this specimen's cell subset or site is: FACS-sorted unstimulated CD4+ non-regulatory T cells. The nucleotides read TGTGCCAGCAGCTTAGCAACAGCCAGCTCCTACGAGCAGTACTTC. Translated, this gives CASSLATASSYEQYF.